The rows below give T cell receptor beta chains drawn from one sample of a study of blood T cells in healthy people across ages. Using its own MiXCR run on the 5' RACE reads, TCRdb lists one record per CDR3 protein. The top ten clones hold under 8.5% of a sample with about 1.4 million distinct CDR3 sequences, almost 60% of them seen once. The sequenced sample was blood. The receptors stem from a young man in good health. The CDR3 runs from the conserved cysteine through the conserved F or W. Each record gives: D gene, clone size, V gene, J gene, CDR3 DNA, CDR3 protein. The D gene is left open where the match is weak. Some rows have no size entry. The others give once, few or many, or a class for an expanded clone.

D gene: NA
clone size: few
V gene: TRBV10-3
J gene: TRBJ2-7
CDR3 DNA: TGTGCCATCAGTGAGTCGTTTGAGTCCGAGCAGTACTTC
CDR3 protein: CAISESFESEQYF

D gene: NA
clone size: NA
V gene: TRBV24-1
J gene: TRBJ2-1
CDR3 DNA: TGTGCCACTGAAGAGAGCTCCTACAATGAGCAGTTCTTC
CDR3 protein: CATEESSYNEQFF

D gene: NA
clone size: few
V gene: TRBV20-1
J gene: TRBJ2-5
CDR3 DNA: TGCAGTGCTAGTTCCATCAGGGGCCGGGAGACCCAGTACTTC
CDR3 protein: CSASSIRGRETQYF

D gene: NA
clone size: few
V gene: TRBV3-1
J gene: TRBJ2-5
CDR3 DNA: TGTGCCAGCAGCCAAGGGGACGGACGGGGTGAGACCCAGTACTTC
CDR3 protein: CASSQGDGRGETQYF

D gene: NA
clone size: NA
V gene: TRBV29-1
J gene: TRBJ1-1
CDR3 DNA: TGCAGCATCTGGACGGAGAACACTGAAGCTTTCTTT
CDR3 protein: CSIWTENTEAFF

D gene: NA
clone size: once
V gene: TRBV7-9
J gene: TRBJ2-7
CDR3 DNA: TGTGCCAGCAGCCCCAGGGGGGGTCGCCCCTACAATGAGCAGTACTTC
CDR3 protein: CASSPRGGRPYNEQYF

D gene: NA
clone size: NA
V gene: TRBV20-1
J gene: TRBJ1-6
CDR3 DNA: TGCAGTGCTAGCTATGCGGGGTTAAGGTCACCCCTCCACTTT
CDR3 protein: CSASYAGLRSPLHF

D gene: NA
clone size: NA
V gene: TRBV20-1
J gene: TRBJ2-7
CDR3 DNA: TGCAGTGCTACCTCCGAGGGCTTCTCCTACGAGCAGTACTTC
CDR3 protein: CSATSEGFSYEQYF

D gene: NA
clone size: NA
V gene: TRBV6-5
J gene: TRBJ1-6
CDR3 DNA: TGTGCCAGCAGTTACTGGACGGGGAATTCACCCCTCCACTTT
CDR3 protein: CASSYWTGNSPLHF

D gene: NA
clone size: few
V gene: TRBV5-1
J gene: TRBJ2-4
CDR3 DNA: TGCGCCAGCAGCTTGGCAGGGAACGACAAAAACATTCAGTACTTC
CDR3 protein: CASSLAGNDKNIQYF

D gene: TRBD1
clone size: NA
V gene: TRBV5-1
J gene: TRBJ2-4
CDR3 DNA: TGCGCCAGCAGCCCATCCGGGACAGGGGAGTACTTC
CDR3 protein: CASSPSGTGEYF

D gene: NA
clone size: few
V gene: TRBV7-2
J gene: TRBJ2-7
CDR3 DNA: TGTGCCAGCAGCTTTCTTACCGGCAACGAGCAGTACTTC
CDR3 protein: CASSFLTGNEQYF

D gene: TRBD2
clone size: NA
V gene: TRBV27
J gene: TRBJ2-3
CDR3 DNA: TGTGCCAGCAGTTTACCCTCTAGCGGGATGGGAGATACGCAGTATTTT
CDR3 protein: CASSLPSSGMGDTQYF

D gene: NA
clone size: NA
V gene: TRBV5-1
J gene: TRBJ2-1
CDR3 DNA: TGCGCCAGCAGCCAAGACCGGGACTGGGAGTTCTTC
CDR3 protein: CASSQDRDWEFF

D gene: TRBD1
clone size: few
V gene: TRBV7-9
J gene: TRBJ2-4
CDR3 DNA: TGTGCCAGCAGCTCCGATCGGACAGGGATCGAAAACATTCAGTACTTC
CDR3 protein: CASSSDRTGIENIQYF

D gene: TRBD1
clone size: NA
V gene: TRBV20-1
J gene: TRBJ2-7
CDR3 DNA: TGCAGTGCTTTTACCAGGGGGAGCTCCTACGAGCAGTACTTC
CDR3 protein: CSAFTRGSSYEQYF

D gene: NA
clone size: few
V gene: TRBV25-1
J gene: TRBJ1-4
CDR3 DNA: TGTGCCAGCAGTGAAGGGCGTAGGGATGAAAAACTGTTTTTT
CDR3 protein: CASSEGRRDEKLFF

D gene: NA
clone size: once
V gene: TRBV7-2
J gene: TRBJ1-4
CDR3 DNA: TGTGCCAGCAGCCCATCGGGGTTTAATGAAAAACTGTTTTTT
CDR3 protein: CASSPSGFNEKLFF

D gene: NA
clone size: NA
V gene: TRBV3-1
J gene: TRBJ2-5
CDR3 DNA: TGTGCCAGCAGCGGGCCAGAGGGCGGGCCTCCTCAAGAGACCCAGTACTTC
CDR3 protein: CASSGPEGGPPQETQYF

D gene: NA
clone size: once
V gene: TRBV25-1
J gene: TRBJ2-2
CDR3 DNA: TGTGCCAGCAGTGAATTAGCGATGAACACCGGGGAGCTGTTTTTT
CDR3 protein: CASSELAMNTGELFF

D gene: NA
clone size: NA
V gene: TRBV20-1
J gene: TRBJ1-1
CDR3 DNA: TGCAGTGCTAGAGATTTGGGGAGAACTGAAGCTTTCTTT
CDR3 protein: CSARDLGRTEAFF

D gene: NA
clone size: NA
V gene: TRBV3-1
J gene: TRBJ2-7
CDR3 DNA: TGTGCCAGCAGCCAGTCCCTCCGTGGGGCCTACGAGCAGTACTTC
CDR3 protein: CASSQSLRGAYEQYF

D gene: NA
clone size: NA
V gene: TRBV12-3/TRBV12-4
J gene: TRBJ1-1
CDR3 DNA: TGTGCCAGTTCGATCAGGGATTCGACTGAAGCTTTCTTT
CDR3 protein: CASSIRDSTEAFF

D gene: TRBD1
clone size: NA
V gene: TRBV6-6
J gene: TRBJ2-7
CDR3 DNA: TGTGCCAGCAGCCTCCCGGTGGGACAGGGAGTAGACGAGCAGTACTTC
CDR3 protein: CASSLPVGQGVDEQYF

D gene: NA
clone size: NA
V gene: TRBV3-1
J gene: TRBJ1-2
CDR3 DNA: TGTGCCAGCAGCCAAGATCAGAACACCTATGGCTACACCTTC
CDR3 protein: CASSQDQNTYGYTF

D gene: TRBD2
clone size: NA
V gene: TRBV27
J gene: TRBJ2-7
CDR3 DNA: TGTGCCAGCAGAATAGCGGGAGGCTCCTACGAGCAGTACTTC
CDR3 protein: CASRIAGGSYEQYF

D gene: NA
clone size: NA
V gene: TRBV27
J gene: TRBJ2-5
CDR3 DNA: TGTGCCAGCAGTACCCTAGAAGAGACCCAGTACTTC
CDR3 protein: CASSTLEETQYF

D gene: NA
clone size: NA
V gene: TRBV20-1
J gene: TRBJ2-4
CDR3 DNA: TGCAGTGCTCCGGGCCTCGGGGGTTTAAACATTCAGTACTTC
CDR3 protein: CSAPGLGGLNIQYF

D gene: NA
clone size: NA
V gene: TRBV4-3
J gene: TRBJ2-7
CDR3 DNA: TGCGTCAGCAGCCAAGGGGTCATGTACGAGCAGTACTTC
CDR3 protein: CVSSQGVMYEQYF

D gene: NA
clone size: once
V gene: TRBV20-1
J gene: TRBJ2-2
CDR3 DNA: TGCAGTGCTTCCGCCGACAGCGGGTCCTTTGGCACCGGGGAGCTGTTTTTT
CDR3 protein: CSASADSGSFGTGELFF

D gene: NA
clone size: NA
V gene: TRBV4-1
J gene: TRBJ2-3
CDR3 DNA: TGCGACAGCAGCCAAGTCCCAGATACGCAGTATTTT
CDR3 protein: CDSSQVPDTQYF

D gene: TRBD1
clone size: NA
V gene: TRBV2
J gene: TRBJ1-2
CDR3 DNA: TGTGCCAGCAGTGAGTCGGCCGGGACAGGATATGGCTACACCTTC
CDR3 protein: CASSESAGTGYGYTF

D gene: NA
clone size: once
V gene: TRBV29-1
J gene: TRBJ2-7
CDR3 DNA: TGCAACGACCCGCTGATCTCCTACGAGCAGTACTTC
CDR3 protein: CNDPLISYEQYF

D gene: TRBD1
clone size: NA
V gene: TRBV7-9
J gene: TRBJ1-2
CDR3 DNA: TGTGCCAGCAGCTCAACCGGGACAGGGAGTGGCTACACCTTC
CDR3 protein: CASSSTGTGSGYTF

D gene: NA
clone size: NA
V gene: TRBV4-2
J gene: TRBJ1-4
CDR3 DNA: TGTGCCAGCAGCCACCCGGGAACAACTAATGAAAAACTGTTTTTT
CDR3 protein: CASSHPGTTNEKLFF

D gene: NA
clone size: NA
V gene: TRBV11-2
J gene: TRBJ2-3
CDR3 DNA: TGTGCCAGCACCTTAGGTAGCCCTCTTAGCACAGATACGCAGTATTTT
CDR3 protein: CASTLGSPLSTDTQYF

D gene: NA
clone size: NA
V gene: TRBV20-1
J gene: TRBJ2-2
CDR3 DNA: TGCAGTGCCCCTTTTGTTGGGAAATCCGCCTCGAACACCGGGGAGCTGTTTTTT
CDR3 protein: CSAPFVGKSASNTGELFF

D gene: NA
clone size: few
V gene: TRBV27
J gene: TRBJ2-1
CDR3 DNA: TGTGCCAGCAGTAAACAGAGGATCATCTCCAATGAGCAGTTCTTC
CDR3 protein: CASSKQRIISNEQFF

D gene: TRBD2
clone size: NA
V gene: TRBV12-3/TRBV12-4
J gene: TRBJ2-3
CDR3 DNA: TGTGCCAGCAGTACCGGACTAGGAGTAGGGGCGGATACGCAGTATTTT
CDR3 protein: CASSTGLGVGADTQYF

D gene: TRBD2
clone size: NA
V gene: TRBV12-3/TRBV12-4
J gene: TRBJ2-1
CDR3 DNA: TGTGCCAGCAGGATAGCGGGAGGCCCTTACAATGAGCAGTTCTTC
CDR3 protein: CASRIAGGPYNEQFF

D gene: NA
clone size: NA
V gene: TRBV6-2/TRBV6-3
J gene: TRBJ1-2
CDR3 DNA: TGTGCCATCGACGCTGGAGGTCTCTATGGCTACACCTTC
CDR3 protein: CAIDAGGLYGYTF

D gene: NA
clone size: once
V gene: TRBV14
J gene: TRBJ1-2
CDR3 DNA: TGTGCCAGCAGCCAAGACTCTATACCCAGAAATGGCTACACCTTC
CDR3 protein: CASSQDSIPRNGYTF